This TCR beta chain is from a study of blood T cell repertoires in COVID-19. On the study more broadly: Acute and convalescent COVID-19 specimens originated in the United States, Italy and Spain.

The CDR3 is made up of 14 amino acids. The germline V and J ends were trimmed by 9 bases and 3 bases, with 18 bases remaining between them. The V gene's germline CDR1 is MNHEY and CDR2 SMNVEV (reference sequence). The protocol was immunoSEQ multiplex PCR, while the TCRdb copy is restricted to in-frame clones and leaves out a portion. Here the sample spans almost 50,000 clones, 79% being singletons. This receptor was identified in a man between 65 and 85 years old with acute or convalescent COVID-19. The genes are TRBV27 and TRBJ2-7, with a tentative D call TRBD2 (6 bases). Sample: peripheral blood. CDR3 nucleotides: TGTGCCAGGAGGGAGGCAGGCAACTTCTACGAGCAGTACTTC. Its translation: CARREAGNFYEQYF.